Following are 13 T cell receptor beta chains from one sample sequenced in a study of T cells in Graves' hyperthyroidism and ophthalmopathy. TCR beta CDR3 regions were amplified from RNA. In the first-round RT-PCR of the TCR CDR3, the HTBI primer set was used. From the multiplex PCR reads, TCRdb called clonotypes with MiXCR, one entry per CDR3 protein. The table shows more than 350,000 distinct CDR3 sequences, with roughly a sixth occurring only once. The sequenced sample consisted of blood. Source of these receptors: a young woman with Graves' hyperthyroidism that later progressed to Graves' ophthalmopathy.

Note on this clonotype: This may arise from a read error, as a much more abundant clone is one base away. The rearrangement links TRBV28 to TRBJ2-1; 12 nucleotides align to TRBD2. J was trimmed by 9 bases and V by 7 bases; bases with no gene match: 16. The CDR3 has 17 residues. The germline gives CDR1 MDHEN, CDR2 SYDVKM. CDR3 amino acids: CASTLTSGGPLAIEQFF. The DNA for the CDR3 is TGTGCCAGCACCTTGACTAGCGGGGGCCCGTTAGCCATTGAGCAGTTCTTC.

This clonotype was counted only a few times. This chain connects TRBV19 to TRBJ1-5; D is ambiguous. The germline CDR1 and CDR2 sequences are LNHDA and SQIVND (reference sequence). CDR3 length: 15 residues. Trimming cost V 3 bases and J 0 bases, with 9 bases left between them. The CDR3 sequence is CASSMADYSNQPQHF. The CDR3 DNA reads TGTGCCAGTAGTATGGCAGATTATAGCAATCAGCCCCAGCATTTT.

V usage is TRBV4-1 and J usage is TRBJ1-2, with unresolved D. Trimming removed 3 bases at V and 4 bases at J, with 12 bases between. The CDR3 extends over 14 amino acids. CDR1 and CDR2 (germline): MGHRA, YSYEKL. This CDR3 is CASSQDPSPYGYTF. DNA of the CDR3: TGCGCCAGCAGCCAGGACCCGTCCCCCTATGGCTACACCTTC.

The table lists this clonotype with many counts. The rearrangement links TRBV12-3 or TRBV12-4 to TRBJ1-5, with D tentatively TRBD1 (5 bases). Trimming stripped 1 base from V and 2 bases from J, with 21 bases between. This CDR3 region has 19 residues. CDR3 sequence reads: CASSLGGATQESGNQPQHF. CDR3 bases: TGTGCCAGCAGTTTAGGCGGGGCCACACAGGAGTCGGGCAATCAGCCCCAGCATTTT.

This clonotype was seen at least ten times. J is TRBJ2-1 and V is TRBV20-1, with 9 bases that match TRBD1. Unmatched junction bases numbered 8, after V lost 6 bases and J lost 5 bases. In germline, CDR1 is DFQATT, CDR2 SNEGSKA (reference sequence). This CDR3 contains 14 residues. The CDR3 region is CSALGTGQNNEQFF. The CDR3 DNA reads TGCAGTGCCCTCGGGACAGGGCAAAACAATGAGCAGTTCTTC.

This sequence joins TRBV20-1 and TRBJ2-3; D uncertain. CDR3 length equals 12 residues. Trimming stripped 6 bases from V and 6 bases from J, with 13 bases between. Looked up from germline, CDR1 is DFQATT and CDR2 is SNEGSKA (reference sequence). Here the CDR3 DNA reads TGCAGTGCGGCGGCTAATACGGATACGCAGTATTTT. The encoded protein is CSAAANTDTQYF.

This clonotype showed up many times. The rearrangement links TRBV3-1 to TRBJ1-1; maybe TRBD1 (6 bases). Looked up from germline, CDR1 is LGHDT and CDR2 is YNNKEL (reference sequence). CDR3 length equals 15 residues. Between the trimmed V and J ends, which lost 2 bases and 0 bases, there was a span of 10 bases. CDR3 sequence reads: CASSQQGLVNTEAFF. The CDR3 DNA follows: TGTGCCAGCAGCCAACAGGGGCTAGTGAACACTGAAGCTTTCTTT.

This clonotype was detected ten times or more. The J gene is TRBJ2-5, the V gene TRBV28, with D perhaps matching TRBD1 or TRBD2 (5 bases each). The V end lost 9 bases, the J end lost 0 bases, and 14 bases lay between the germline ends. The CDR3 has 14 residues. Germline assignment: CDR1 MDHEN and CDR2 SYDVKM. The CDR3 bases are TGTGCCAGTGAGGCAGGGACCGACCAAGAGACCCAGTACTTC. Translation: CASEAGTDQETQYF. Together with reference TRBV28 and TRBJ2-5, the CDR3 gives the full variable domain: DVKVTQSSRYLVKRTGEKVFLECVQDMDHENMFWYRQDPGLGLRLIYFSYDVKMKEKGDIPEGYSVSREKKERFSLILESASTNQTSMYLCASEAGTDQETQYFGPGTRLLVL.

The sample holds many counts of this clonotype. This sequence joins TRBV7-2 and TRBJ1-1; no clear D. V shed 1 base and J shed 0 bases, with 6 bases lying between them. CDR3 length: 14 residues. CDR1 is SGHTA and CDR2 is FQGNSA in the germline V gene. The CDR3 loop reads CASSLGIMNTEAFF. Here the CDR3 DNA reads TGTGCCAGCAGCTTAGGGATTATGAACACTGAAGCTTTCTTT.

This clonotype was recorded a few times. For the CDR3, the DNA is TGCGCCACCAAGGGGGACAGGGACAATTCACCCCTCCACTTT. Translation gives CATKGDRDNSPLHF. V is TRBV4-1 and J is TRBJ1-6, with 9 positions matching TRBD1. Germline lookup yields CDR1 MGHRA and CDR2 YSYEKL. This CDR3 has 14 residues. V was clipped by 10 bases and J by 7 bases; unmatched bases: 8.

The table lists this clonotype with a few counts. The chain has TRBV19 and TRBJ2-7, with 7 positions matching TRBD1. From germline, CDR1 is LNHDA and CDR2 SQIVND (reference sequence). This CDR3 comprises 14 residues. With 3 bases clipped from V and 0 bases from J, the junction kept 2 bases outside the gene matches. In nucleotides, the CDR3 is TGTGCCAGTAGTATCTACAGGGGCTCCTACGAGCAGTACTTC. Its translation is CASSIYRGSYEQYF.

This clonotype was seen many times. V is TRBV12-5 and J is TRBJ2-2; the D gene could be TRBD1 or TRBD2 (5 bases each). The V gene's germline CDR1 is LGHNT and CDR2 FRNRAP. The length of the CDR3 is 16 residues. V was cut by 5 bases and J by 0 bases, with 13 bases left in between. For the CDR3, the DNA is TGTGCTAGTGGTCCGGGGACCTTAACGAACACCGGGGAGCTGTTTTTT. This translates into CASGPGTLTNTGELFF.

The chain couples TRBV10-2 to TRBJ1-6; D uncertain. The CDR3 has 16 residues. The germline V and J ends were trimmed by 6 bases and 2 bases, with 14 bases remaining between them. Germline V lookup: CDR1 WSHSY, CDR2 SAAADI. CDR3 nucleotide sequence: TGCGCCAGCAGCGCCCAAGGAGGGACCTATAATTCACCCCTCCACTTT. It codes for CASSAQGGTYNSPLHF.